A single sample is the source of the 10 T cell receptor beta chains below, sequenced in a study of cytomegalovirus exposure and HLA in healthy donors. The method was immunoSEQ multiplex PCR; TCRdb's version includes in-frame clones alone and lacks a portion of them. In the table there are about 56,000 clones, more than 80% of which are singletons. Sequencing was carried out using PBMCs. The receptor set was obtained from a man younger than 30 in good health and CMV-seronegative.

V and J are TRBV6-1 and TRBJ1-1, with D possibly being TRBD1 (5 bases). This CDR3 is 13 amino acids long. Germline CDR1 and CDR2: MNHNS and SASEGT. Trimming shortened V by 6 bases and J by 0 bases, and 8 bases separated the two germline ends. CDR3 nucleotide sequence: TGTGCCAGCAGCAGGGCGCTGAACACTGAAGCTTTCTTT. Its translation: CASSRALNTEAFF.

The V call is TRBV7-9, the J call TRBJ2-1; no firm D call. The CDR3 is 14 amino acids. The germline V gene has CDR1 SEHNR and CDR2 FQNEAQ (reference sequence). Trimming pared 3 bases from V and 3 bases from J, leaving 9 bases between. The CDR3 sequence is CASSFGIGYNEQFF. The CDR3 bases are TGTGCCAGCAGCTTTGGTATCGGCTACAATGAGCAGTTCTTC.

V and J are TRBV7-9 and TRBJ1-1; no firm D call. In germline, CDR1 is SEHNR, CDR2 FQNEAQ (reference sequence). This CDR3 is built from 14 residues. V was trimmed by 2 bases and J by 1 base, leaving 8 bases between them. This CDR3 reads CASSLKGENTEAFF. CDR3 DNA: TGTGCCAGCAGCTTAAAGGGAGAGAACACTGAAGCTTTCTTT.

V usage is TRBV15 and J usage is TRBJ2-7; 12 bases line up with TRBD2. The germline gives CDR1 LNHNV, CDR2 YYDKDF (reference sequence). V shed 5 bases, J shed 8 bases, and the junction held 7 bases outside the gene matches. This CDR3 contains 14 residues. CDR3 in DNA: TGTGCCACCAGCCAAAACCTAGCGGGAGGGAAGCAGTACTTC. This encodes CATSQNLAGGKQYF.

The CDR3 region is CASRRDGSTDTQYF. For the CDR3, the DNA is TGTGCCAGCAGGCGGGACGGTAGCACAGATACGCAGTATTTT. V and J are TRBV28 and TRBJ2-3; D possibly corresponds to TRBD2 (6 bases). This CDR3 has 14 residues. Germline CDR1 reads MDHEN; CDR2 reads SYDVKM. V was cut by 6 bases and J by 0 bases, with 10 bases left in between.

This clone came up once. V usage is TRBV19 and J usage is TRBJ2-5; D perhaps matches TRBD2 (6 bases). The germline V gene encodes CDR1 LNHDA and CDR2 SQIVND (reference sequence). The CDR3 runs to 17 residues. Deletions cut 6 bases from V and 1 base from J, with 21 bases between. The CDR3 reads CASSQLLLGGRQETQYF. CDR3 nucleotide sequence: TGTGCCAGTAGCCAGCTACTCTTGGGGGGACGCCAAGAGACCCAGTACTTC.

The V and J genes are TRBV2 and TRBJ2-7, with 7 nucleotides matching TRBD1. Germline lookup yields CDR1 SNHLY and CDR2 FYNNEI. V shed 4 bases and J 2 bases; nucleotides not matched to a gene: 5. CDR3 length: 14 amino acids. CDR3 in amino acids: CASSGQQGAYEQYF. Here the CDR3 DNA reads TGTGCCAGCAGTGGTCAGCAGGGGGCCTACGAGCAGTACTTC.

This rearrangement joins TRBV6-4 to TRBJ2-1; TRBD2 is a possible D gene (6 bases). Germline V gene sequence: CDR1 MRHNA, CDR2 SNTAGT. V lost 2 bases and J 9 bases, leaving 8 bases between the germline ends. The CDR3 sequence is 12 residues long. The CDR3 DNA is TGTGCCAGCAGTGACATGGGAGGTGAGCAGTTCTTC. Amino acids: CASSDMGGEQFF.

This clone appeared once. This sequence joins TRBV13 and TRBJ1-4; 8 bases map to TRBD1. The germline gives CDR1 PRHDT, CDR2 FYEKMQ (reference sequence). Trimming took 7 bases from V and 7 from J; bases not matched to a gene: 2. This CDR3 spans 12 amino acids. The CDR3 loop reads CASKGQAEKLFF. DNA for the CDR3: TGTGCCAGCAAGGGACAGGCTGAAAAACTGTTTTTT.

This clone showed up just a few times. The V gene is TRBV15, the J gene TRBJ1-3; D is undetermined. V lost 0 bases, J lost 0 bases, and 9 bases lay in between. This CDR3 region has 16 residues. The germline gives CDR1 LNHNV, CDR2 YYDKDF (reference sequence). Here the CDR3 reads CATSRDWRLSGNTIYF. CDR3 coding DNA: TGTGCCACCAGCAGAGATTGGCGACTCTCTGGAAACACCATATATTTT.